This entry describes one T cell receptor beta chain. Its antigen is undetermined. The data belong to a study of vaccination and CD4 T cells after COVID-19. General observations from the study: There was no significant change from roughly 21 to 40 median reactive clonotypes.

Treatment indicated: 10-day PBMC culture with coronavirus spike peptide pools or control peptides (ViraFEST assay). From the unexposed donor, CD4+ T cells were collected ahead of the COVID-19 pandemic (2011-2018). Researchers grew the cells for approximately 9 days and then pulled out CD4+ T cells by negative selection. Subject to cell availability, CD4+ T cells from unexposed donors were probed with SARS-CoV-2 S/N and four cold-coronavirus spikes. With the Oncomine TCR Beta short-read assay, DNA from cultured CD4+ T cells was sequenced. TCRdb recomputed calls from the PCR reads with MiXCR, one row per CDR3 protein. The sample holds more than 6,000 distinct CDR3 sequences, less than 55% seen once. The receptor comes from a human donor in good health. The sequenced sample consisted of CD4+ T cells from blood, cultured in vitro.

The CDR3: CASSRPVVEGGTIRKFF. CDR3 nucleotide sequence: TGTGCCAGCAGTCGTCCGGTTGTGGAGGGGGGCACAATTAGGAAGTTCTTC. The rearrangement links TRBV6-1 to TRBJ2-1; D may be TRBD1 or TRBD2 (6 bases each). V was pared by 5 bases and J by 14 bases, with 31 bases between. CDR1 is MNHNS and CDR2 is SASEGT in the germline V gene. CDR3 length: 17 residues.